The 15 T cell receptor beta chains reported below all come from one sample, sequenced in a study of control samples from healthy donors and cancer patients. Here immunoSEQ multiplex PCR was the method, and the copy in TCRdb shows in-frame clones only, minus some. This sample has 150,000 to 200,000 clones, with about 94% found just once. Input material: blood. The receptors derive from a middle-aged woman in good health.

As to this clone: A much larger clone sits a single nucleotide away, making a read error possible. This sample includes further DNA sequences coding for the same CDR3. V gene TRBV6-5 combines with J gene TRBJ1-1; D unclear. V dropped 0 bases and J dropped 2 bases, with 10 bases sitting between them. The CDR3 length is 15 residues. CDR1 MNHEY and CDR2 SVGAGI come from the germline V gene. This CDR3 reads CASSYSKAVNTEAFF. The CDR3 DNA reads TGTGCCAGCAGTTACTCGAAGGCAGTCAACACTGAAGCTTTCTTT.

This clone was seen once. The V and J genes are TRBV30 and TRBJ1-2; no firm D call. The CDR3 consists of 15 residues. Germline V gene sequence: CDR1 GTSNPN, CDR2 SVGIG (reference sequence). V lost 0 bases, J lost 4 bases, and 15 bases lay in between. The CDR3 sequence: CAWSVLDRLTYGYTF. Here the CDR3 DNA reads TGTGCCTGGAGTGTACTGGACCGACTCACCTATGGCTACACCTTC.

The chain links TRBV2 to TRBJ1-1; a possible D gene is TRBD1 (5 bases). Looked up from germline, CDR1 is SNHLY and CDR2 is FYNNEI. This CDR3 has 15 amino acids. V dropped 5 bases and J dropped 0 bases, with 13 bases sitting between them. CDR3 DNA sequence: TGTGCCAGCAGTTCGGAGGTGACAGTGAACACTGAAGCTTTCTTT. It is translated as CASSSEVTVNTEAFF. Full variable domain (remainder filled in from reference TRBV2 and TRBJ1-1): EPEVTQTPSHQVTQMGQEVILRCVPISNHLYFYWYRQILGQKVEFLVSFYNNEISEKSEIFDDQFSVERPDGSNFTLKIRSTKLEDSAMYFCASSSEVTVNTEAFFGQGTRLTVV.

The chain links TRBV6-1 to TRBJ1-6; 8 bases map to TRBD1. CDR3 length: 16 residues. J was trimmed by 6 bases and V by 0 bases; bases with no gene match: 4. Germline lookup yields CDR1 MNHNS and CDR2 SASEGT. CDR3: CASSEAGTGFNSPLHF. The CDR3 DNA reads TGTGCCAGCAGTGAAGCGGGGACAGGTTTTAATTCACCCCTCCACTTT.

The V gene is TRBV14, the J gene TRBJ2-1; 11 bases agree with TRBD2. Germline CDR1 reads SGHDN; CDR2 reads FVKESK. V shed 1 base and J 8 bases; nucleotides not matched to a gene: 10. This CDR3 has 17 amino acids. Here the CDR3 reads CASSQGVVAGGGYEQFF. The CDR3 coding sequence is TGTGCCAGCAGCCAAGGGGTAGTAGCGGGAGGGGGTTATGAGCAGTTCTTC.

DNA for the CDR3: TGTGCCAGCAGCTTGGCGGGACAGGGGATTAACTATGGCTACACCTTC. Its protein is CASSLAGQGINYGYTF. The gene calls are TRBV7-9 and TRBJ1-2, with 10 bases fitting TRBD1. V lost 3 bases and J lost 1; bases outside the gene matches: 5. This CDR3 contains 16 residues. Germline CDR1 SEHNR, CDR2 FQNEAQ (reference sequence).

A remark on this clone: One junction end does not reproduce the germline sequence, and a read error may be involved. Other DNA sequences within the sample encode an identical CDR3. The chain employs TRBV5-5 and TRBJ2-7; TRBD1 matches at 8 bases. CDR3 length equals 16 residues. Germline V CDR1 and CDR2: SGHKS, YYEKEE (reference sequence). CDR3 region: CASSLGDRISSYEQYF. The CDR3 bases are TGTGCCAGCAGTTTGGGGGACAGGATAAGCTCCTACGAGCAGTACTTC.

This chain uses TRBV10-3 with TRBJ2-7; D is perhaps TRBD2 (6 bases). Germline V lookup: CDR1 ENHRY, CDR2 SYGVKD. V lost 10 bases to trimming and J lost 3 bases, with 13 bases between them. The CDR3 spans 12 residues. In DNA, the CDR3 is TGTGCCACTGGGGGACTGGGCTACGAGCAGTACTTC. This encodes CATGGLGYEQYF.

V usage is TRBV29-1 and J usage is TRBJ2-7, with 7 bases that match TRBD2. After removal of 3 bases from V and 5 bases from J, the junction contained 4 bases not matched to a gene. Germline assignment: CDR1 SQVTM and CDR2 ANQGSEA. The CDR3 has 12 residues. The CDR3 nucleotides are TGCAGCGTTGAGCGGGGGAGCAACGAGCAGTACTTC. It encodes CSVERGSNEQYF.

The chain combines TRBV28 with TRBJ2-3, with no clear D. The ends were cut back, 5 bases at V and 1 base at J, with 10 bases in the middle. This CDR3 has 14 amino acids. Germline CDR1 MDHEN, CDR2 SYDVKM. The CDR3 sequence is CASSPWSRTDTQYF. The CDR3 nucleotides read TGTGCCAGCAGTCCCTGGAGCCGCACAGATACGCAGTATTTT.

The rearrangement joins TRBV25-1 to TRBJ2-5; D ambiguous. The length of the CDR3 is 10 residues. Trimming shortened V by 2 bases and J by 5 bases, and 0 bases separated the two germline ends. The V gene's germline CDR1 is MGHDK and CDR2 SYGVNS. In nucleotides, the CDR3 is TGTGCCAGCAGTGAAGAGACCCAGTACTTC. It codes for CASSEETQYF. Based on the CDR3 plus reference TRBV25-1 and TRBJ2-5, the full variable domain is EADIYQTPRYLVIGTGKKITLECSQTMGHDKMYWYQQDPGMELHLIHYSYGVNSTEKGDLSSESTVSRIRTEHFPLTLESARPSHTSQYLCASSEETQYFGPGTRLLVL.

J is TRBJ2-1 and V is TRBV11-2; TRBD2 agrees at 11 bases. Unmatched junction bases numbered 7, after V lost 5 bases and J lost 13 bases. This CDR3 has 13 amino acids. Germline CDR1 reads SGHAT; CDR2 reads FQNNGV. This CDR3 reads CASSGQTSGTQFF. CDR3 DNA sequence: TGTGCCAGCAGCGGCCAGACTAGCGGGACTCAGTTCTTC.

The chain is built from TRBV15 and TRBJ1-1; TRBD1 agrees at 9 bases. CDR3 length: 18 residues. V shed 4 bases, J shed 5 bases, and the junction held 17 bases outside the gene matches. Per germline, CDR1 LNHNV and CDR2 YYDKDF (reference sequence). The CDR3 region has the DNA TGTGCCACCAGCAAGGAGGTGGTTAACGACAGGGGGAATACTGAAGCTTTCTTT. As protein: CATSKEVVNDRGNTEAFF.

This clone was seen just once. J is TRBJ2-5 and V is TRBV11-2, with D unclear. This CDR3 has 12 amino acids. Deletions cut 0 bases from V and 4 bases from J, with 3 bases between. Germline assignment: CDR1 SGHAT and CDR2 FQNNGV. The CDR3 DNA sequence: TGTGCCAGCAGCTTAGATTCAGAGACCCAGTACTTC. This translates into CASSLDSETQYF.

This rearrangement joins TRBV7-8 to TRBJ1-1; D remains ambiguous. CDR1 and CDR2 (germline): SGHVS, FQNEAQ. The CDR3 totals 15 residues. V lost 7 bases and J 0 bases, leaving 15 bases between the germline ends. The chain's CDR3 is CASTRRRQLNTEAFF. In DNA, the CDR3 is TGTGCCAGCACCCGACGACGCCAATTGAACACTGAAGCTTTCTTT. Complete variable domain (other parts from reference TRBV7-8 and TRBJ1-1): GAGVSQSPRYKVAKRGQDVALRCDPISGHVSLFWYQQALGQGPEFLTYFQNEAQLDKSGLPSDRFFAERPEGSVSTLKIQRTQQEDSAVYLCASTRRRQLNTEAFFGQGTRLTVV.